Below, one T cell receptor (beta chain) is given with its context. This specimen comes from a study of blood T cell repertoires in COVID-19. About the research overall: Material from acute and convalescent COVID-19 was sourced from the United States, Italy and Spain. Nucleic acid was either cDNA or gDNA, and it came from T cells, B-cell-depleted T cells, or PBMCs.

Per the authors' pipeline: Amplification of reference gene primers was used by the study to estimate nucleated cell counts. This table comes from immunoSEQ multiplex PCR, and its TCRdb copy is limited to in-frame clones, with some not included. V, J and clone size reflect that table, while D and trimming were determined from the DNA. The sample holds about 320,000 clones, around 92% seen once. V lost 3 bases to trimming and J lost 6 bases; unmatched junction nucleotides: 5. The CDR3 spans 14 residues. Looked up from germline, CDR1 is SNHLY and CDR2 is FYNNEI. The sequenced sample consisted of peripheral blood. This rearrangement joins TRBV2 to TRBJ1-5; 7 bases fit TRBD1. The origin of this receptor is a woman younger than 45 with COVID-19, enrolled during active disease. This chain's CDR3 is CASSEPTGFQPQHF. In DNA form, the CDR3 reads TGTGCCAGCAGTGAGCCGACAGGGTTTCAGCCCCAGCATTTT.